This T cell receptor (beta chain) was sequenced during a study of monozygotic twins with inflammatory bowel disease. As concerns this clonotype: Its target is not known.

Whole blood without T cell sorting served as the source of isolated total RNA. Germline V lookup: CDR1 LGHNA, CDR2 YSLEER. The CDR3 length is 15 residues. TCRdb re-called the 5' RACE reads, yielding one record per CDR3 amino acid sequence without DNA. This sample contains over 350,000 distinct CDR3 sequences. General study points: Whereas healthy co-twins had higher TCRbeta diversity (inverse Simpson), IBD patients had lower diversity. Researchers reported no repertoire similarity difference between concordant and discordant twins, possibly from limited power.

The gene calls are TRBV4-3 and TRBJ1-3. The sequencing sample was made of blood. The TCR was taken from a human donor with ulcerative colitis or Crohn's disease, or a healthy co-twin of an affected twin (not recorded which). Here the CDR3 reads CASSPLGSSGNTIYF.